Sequencing of this TCR beta chain was carried out in a study of shared T cell receptors in the human thymus. Sequenced by immunoSEQ multiplex PCR; TCRdb stores in-frame clones only, minus some. The table has about 500,000 clones, around 78% seen once. The V and J ends lost 0 bases and 9 bases respectively, with 18 bases between them. This CDR3 spans 17 amino acids. CDR1 is MGHRA, CDR2 YSYEKL, per germline. These data also featured in a second study, about human thymus T cells. From that paper: Donor material was obtained from healthy Finnish infants undergoing corrective surgery for congenital heart defects. Thymus tissue for the work was resected from patients undergoing corrective heart surgery. Unrelated individuals were reported by related research to share highly overlapping thymic repertoires.

The V call is TRBV4-1, the J call TRBJ1-6, with a weak D call TRBD1 (5 bases). The sequenced sample consisted of thymocytes. The TCR comes from a boy under two years old with a congenital heart defect. The CDR3 loop is CASSQDRGWQGSSPLHF. The CDR3 DNA is TGCGCCAGCAGCCAAGATAGAGGTTGGCAGGGAAGTTCACCCCTCCACTTT.